This TCR beta chain was observed in a study of cytomegalovirus exposure and HLA in healthy donors. Study overall: There were approximately 80 million unique TCRs (from HLA-typed donors) in an early data release.

Use of 60 Vbeta and 13 Jbeta primers characterized the PCR. The assay was immunoSEQ multiplex PCR, and TCRdb's table has in-frame clones only and misses some. The sample lists some 110,000 clones; around 76% were seen once. J gave up 7 bases and V 7 bases, and 4 bases lay outside the gene matches. Per germline, CDR1 MNHEY and CDR2 SVGAGI. This CDR3 is 14 amino acids long. Broader study findings: Earlier results showed most TCR beta V segments being productive about 90% or about 30% of the time. Rarity characterized most TCR sequences, yet some public TCRs appeared in many donors.

Comments on this clone: As yet, its antigen is unknown.

This TCR derives from a woman aged 55-70 years in good health and CMV-seropositive. What was sequenced was PBMCs. V usage is TRBV6-5 and J usage is TRBJ2-2; 12 bases agree with TRBD1. The CDR3 region is CASKGQGAYGELFF. CDR3 bases: TGTGCCAGCAAGGGACAGGGGGCCTACGGGGAGCTGTTTTTT.